The 26 T cell receptor beta chains below were found in one sample sequenced in a study of CD8+CD57+ T cells in acquired aplastic anemia. The use of genomic DNA as template underpinned the TCR beta VDJ and CDR3 profiling. MiXCR was run by TCRdb on the reads, yielding one entry per CDR3 protein. The data hold approximately 190,000 distinct CDR3 sequences, with under 55% observed a single time. Sequenced patients had shown CD8+CD57+ cell expansion by flow cytometry. Source material: sorted CD4+, CD8+, or CD8+CD57+ T cells (not recorded which) from PBMCs. These receptors all stem from a human donor with aplastic anemia.

This clonotype came up many times. The genes are TRBV27 and TRBJ1-2; no clear D gene. Germline V lookup: CDR1 MNHEY, CDR2 SMNVEV (reference sequence). The V end was cut by 4 bases, the J end by 8 bases, with 11 bases between. The CDR3 runs to 12 residues. CDR3: CASSSISSGYTF. Here the CDR3 DNA reads TGTGCCAGCAGTTCAATCAGCTCGGGCTACACCTTC.

In DNA, the CDR3 is TGCAGTGCTAAAGCACCTGACTGGGGGGTAGAGACCCAGTACTTC. Its protein product is CSAKAPDWGVETQYF. This sequence joins TRBV20-1 and TRBJ2-5, with a tentative D call TRBD2 (6 bases). V was clipped by 4 bases and J by 4 bases, with 19 bases between them. Germline assignment: CDR1 DFQATT and CDR2 SNEGSKA (reference sequence). The CDR3 extends over 15 amino acids.

Of note for this clonotype: Just one base apart from a much larger clone, this may be a read error. The chain employs TRBV12-3 or TRBV12-4 and TRBJ2-7, with D possibly TRBD1 on 5 matching bases. CDR3 length equals 12 residues. The CDR3 loop is CACSLQVGEQYF. CDR3 in DNA: TGTGCCTGCAGTTTACAGGTGGGTGAGCAGTACTTC.

A note on this clonotype: One end of the junction fails to match germline, which may point to a read error. The V gene is TRBV20-1, the J gene TRBJ2-7, with 11 bases identical to TRBD2. CDR1 and CDR2 from the germline V gene are DFQATT and SNEGSKA (reference sequence). The length of the CDR3 is 15 residues. CDR3 bases: TGCAGTGCTAGAGGGGTAGCGGGAGGGCCCTACGAGCGGTACTTC. It encodes CSARGVAGGPYERYF.

The CDR3 bases are TGTGCCACCAGCAGAACTCAGGGGGCGAGAACTGAAGCTTTCTTT. This codes for CATSRTQGARTEAFF. The V gene is TRBV15, the J gene TRBJ1-1, with TRBD1 matching 8 bases. The germline V gene has CDR1 LNHNV and CDR2 YYDKDF (reference sequence). This CDR3 contains 15 residues. After removal of 2 bases from V and 5 bases from J, the junction contained 7 bases not matched to a gene.

V gene TRBV15 combines with J gene TRBJ2-6, with no clear D. V dropped 7 bases and J dropped 0 bases, with 4 bases sitting between them. This CDR3 has 13 amino acids. Per germline, CDR1 LNHNV and CDR2 YYDKDF (reference sequence). CDR3 protein: CATKNSGANVLTF. In nucleotides, the CDR3 is TGTGCCACCAAAAACTCTGGGGCCAACGTCCTGACTTTC.

This clonotype has more than one count but fewer than ten. V gene TRBV6-1 combines with J gene TRBJ2-7; a possible D gene is TRBD1 (5 bases). Germline values: CDR1 MNHNS, CDR2 SASEGT. The CDR3 consists of 15 residues. V was cut by 7 bases and J by 1 base, with 17 bases left in between. CDR3 sequence reads: CASTPKGDRSYEQYF. The CDR3 DNA reads as TGTGCCAGCACCCCGAAGGGTGACAGATCCTACGAGCAGTACTTC.

Many counts were recorded for this clonotype. This chain links TRBV25-1 with TRBJ1-3, with a weak D call TRBD1 (5 bases). There are 14 residues in the CDR3. Germline V gene data show CDR1 as MGHDK and CDR2 as SYGVNS. Trimming stripped 4 bases from V and 4 bases from J, with 11 bases between. In DNA form, the CDR3 reads TGTGCCAGCAGTGTAGGGGTGAAAGGAAACACCATATATTTT. Amino acid sequence: CASSVGVKGNTIYF.

This clonotype was seen more than once but under ten times. The J gene is TRBJ1-1, the V gene TRBV10-3, with TRBD1 identical over 8 bases. The CDR3 loop spans 14 amino acids. J lost 6 bases, V lost 4 bases, and 7 bases had no gene match. In germline, CDR1 is ENHRY, CDR2 SYGVKD. The CDR3 bases are TGTGCCATCAGTGCCCGAGACAGGGGACCTGAAGCTTTCTTT. As protein: CAISARDRGPEAFF.

This clonotype came up a few times. The CDR3 nucleotides read TGCGCCAGCAGCCAAGATCCGCAGGGTCCAATCACCGGGGAGCTGTTTTTT. This translates into CASSQDPQGPITGELFF. J is TRBJ2-2 and V is TRBV4-3; possible D gene TRBD1, 5 bases. The V gene's germline CDR1 is LGHNA and CDR2 YSLEER. Trimming cost V 0 bases and J 4 bases, with 15 bases left between them. This CDR3 is built from 17 residues.

This chain connects TRBV20-1 to TRBJ2-7, with TRBD2 matching 14 bases. The CDR3 totals 15 residues. Per the germline V gene, CDR1 is DFQATT and CDR2 is SNEGSKA (reference sequence). V dropped 6 bases and J dropped 6; count of bases not matched to a gene: 10. CDR3 sequence reads: CSAKGTSGGHCEQYF. In nucleotides, the CDR3 is TGCAGTGCCAAAGGGACTAGCGGGGGCCACTGCGAGCAGTACTTC.

This clonotype was counted only a few times. This rearrangement joins TRBV7-9 to TRBJ2-7; no reliable D call. Per germline, CDR1 SEHNR and CDR2 FQNEAQ (reference sequence). This CDR3 has 11 amino acids. Trimming took off 3 bases at V and 7 bases at J, with 7 bases between the two ends. CDR3 residues: CASSFPPEQYF. As DNA, the CDR3 is TGTGCCAGCAGCTTTCCTCCAGAGCAGTACTTC.

The V and J genes are TRBV14 and TRBJ2-7; D unclear. The CDR3 has 16 residues. Trimming removed 1 base at V and 3 bases at J, with 16 bases between. Germline V gene data show CDR1 as SGHDN and CDR2 as FVKESK. CDR3 nucleotides: TGTGCCAGCAGCCAAGCGGTCTCCTCAAAATTCTACGAGCAGTACTTC. The encoded protein is CASSQAVSSKFYEQYF.

The chain uses TRBV29-1 and TRBJ2-7; D may be TRBD2 (6 bases). The length of the CDR3 is 12 residues. V dropped 6 bases and J dropped 2 bases, with 11 bases sitting between them. CDR1 is SQVTM and CDR2 is ANQGSEA in the germline V gene. The CDR3 DNA is TGCAGCGTCGAGGACTATCCCTACGAGCAGTACTTC. Its protein is CSVEDYPYEQYF.

The chain carries TRBV19 and TRBJ1-6; no definite D call. Germline V gene sequence: CDR1 LNHDA, CDR2 SQIVND (reference sequence). Trimming took off 5 bases at V and 4 bases at J, with 6 bases between the two ends. The CDR3 has 13 amino acids. CDR3 sequence: CASSGEYNSPLHF. The CDR3 nucleotides read TGTGCCAGTAGTGGAGAGTATAATTCACCCCTCCACTTT. The complete variable domain, with remaining parts taken from reference TRBV19 and TRBJ1-6, reads DGGITQSPKYLFRKEGQNVTLSCEQNLNHDAMYWYRQDPGQGLRLIYYSQIVNDFQKGDIAEGYSVSREKKESFPLTVTSAQKNPTAFYLCASSGEYNSPLHFGNGTRLTVT.

The chain carries TRBV19 and TRBJ2-2; D could derive from TRBD1 or TRBD2 (5 bases each). Per the germline V gene, CDR1 is LNHDA and CDR2 is SQIVND (reference sequence). The V gene lost 7 bases and the J gene lost 7 bases, with 16 bases spanning the gap. CDR3 length: 14 amino acids. CDR3 sequence reads: CASTPWDLVGELFF. DNA of the CDR3: TGTGCCAGTACTCCCTGGGACCTCGTCGGGGAGCTGTTTTTT.

With regard to this clonotype: Its ends do not fully match the called genes, so a read error is possible. V is TRBV9 and J is TRBJ1-3; D gene uncertain. CDR1 and CDR2 from the germline V gene are SGDLS and YYNGEE. The CDR3 spans 17 residues. CDR3 residues: CASSRGVSGGGGSTIYF. CDR3 bases: TGTGCCAGCAGCAGAGGTGTCTCGGGTGGAGGTGGAAGCACCATATATTTT.

This chain uses TRBV10-3 with TRBJ1-4, with no clear D. V was cut by 4 bases and J by 10 bases, with 7 bases left in between. The CDR3 runs to 11 residues. From germline, CDR1 is ENHRY and CDR2 SYGVKD. CDR3 amino acids: CAISADGKLFF. As DNA, the CDR3 is TGTGCCATCAGTGCAGATGGAAAACTGTTTTTT.

V gene TRBV6-5 combines with J gene TRBJ1-2; D call uncertain. The germline V and J ends were trimmed by 6 bases and 2 bases, with 13 bases remaining between them. Germline CDR1 MNHEY, CDR2 SVGAGI. The CDR3 is 14 amino acids. CDR3 coding DNA: TGTGCCAGCAGGTACGGACGAGGGAACTATGGCTACACCTTC. This encodes CASRYGRGNYGYTF.

Many counts were recorded for this clonotype. This chain links TRBV5-1 with TRBJ2-2, with no clear D. V shed 0 bases and J shed 5 bases, with 5 bases lying between them. This CDR3 comprises 13 residues. The germline CDR1 and CDR2 sequences are SGHRS and YFSETQ. The CDR3 coding sequence is TGCGCCAGCAGCTTGGCAGGAACCGGGGAGCTGTTTTTT. Translation: CASSLAGTGELFF.

The genes are TRBV2 and TRBJ2-7; D gene ambiguous. This CDR3 contains 15 residues. The germline V gene has CDR1 SNHLY and CDR2 FYNNEI. V shed 5 bases and J shed 0 bases, with 14 bases lying between them. The CDR3 DNA is TGTGCCAGCAGTACCGGAGTTCTGAGCTCCTACGAGCAGTACTTC. As protein: CASSTGVLSSYEQYF.

Ten or more counts support this clonotype. The CDR3 spells CASSLGHTIANYGYTF. The CDR3 DNA reads as TGCGCCAGCAGCTTGGGCCATACGATAGCTAACTATGGCTACACCTTC. V and J are TRBV5-1 and TRBJ1-2, with D hard to call. This CDR3 is built from 16 residues. In germline, CDR1 is SGHRS, CDR2 YFSETQ. Trimming took off 0 bases at V and 0 bases at J, with 12 bases between the two ends.

The chain couples TRBV7-6 to TRBJ2-5; D assignment may be TRBD1 or TRBD2 (5 bases each). Germline V CDR1 and CDR2: SGHVS, FNYEAQ. This CDR3 is built from 14 residues. V was pared by 5 bases and J by 5 bases, with 15 bases between. Written as DNA, the CDR3 is TGTGCCAGCAGCCCGGGACCCGAGGAGGAGACCCAGTACTTC. Amino acid sequence: CASSPGPEEETQYF.

The chain recombines TRBV15 with TRBJ2-7; 9 nucleotides align to TRBD1. Trimming at V came to 3 bases and at J to 3 bases, leaving 12 bases not matched to a gene. This CDR3 has 17 residues. Germline V gives CDR1 LNHNV, CDR2 YYDKDF (reference sequence). This CDR3 is CATSSSRSGQGLYEQYF. CDR3 nucleotide sequence: TGTGCCACCAGCAGCTCCAGGTCGGGACAGGGCCTCTACGAGCAGTACTTC. The variable domain in full, completed from reference TRBV15 and TRBJ2-7, reads DAMVIQNPRYQVTQFGKPVTLSCSQTLNHNVMYWYQQKSSQAPKLLFHYYDKDFNNEADTPDNFQSRRPNTSFCFLDIRSPGLGDTAMYLCATSSSRSGQGLYEQYFGPGTRLTVT.

The V gene is TRBV19, the J gene TRBJ2-7; D assignment may be TRBD1 or TRBD2 (5 bases each). The CDR3 totals 14 residues. Germline assignment: CDR1 LNHDA and CDR2 SQIVND (reference sequence). Trimming removed 5 bases from V and 4 bases from J, with 15 bases in between. The CDR3 nucleotides are TGTGCCAGTAGTGTTCCGGGACGCTCATACGAGCAGTACTTC. Protein product: CASSVPGRSYEQYF.

This chain joins TRBV2 and TRBJ2-1; D call uncertain. The CDR3 has 12 residues. The germline V and J ends were trimmed by 0 bases and 8 bases, with 5 bases remaining between them. Germline V gene sequence: CDR1 SNHLY, CDR2 FYNNEI. This CDR3 is CASSEARHEQFF. The CDR3 nucleotides are TGTGCCAGCAGTGAAGCGCGACATGAGCAGTTCTTC.